This T cell receptor beta chain emerged from a study of blood T cell repertoires in COVID-19. Overall study context: Acute-phase and convalescent COVID-19 samples originated in the United States, Italy and Spain.

V lost 4 bases to trimming and J lost 1 base; unmatched junction nucleotides: 6. This CDR3 comprises 15 residues. Germline CDR1 is SNHLY and CDR2 is FYNNEI. Authors' data handling: Nucleated cell counts were estimated from reference gene primer amplification. TCRdb's table, derived via immunoSEQ multiplex PCR, lists solely in-frame clones and lacks some. The D gene and trimming were derived from the DNA, and the V and J assignments and clone size from that table. The repertoire consists of 150,000 to 200,000 clones, with roughly four fifths occurring once and the leading ten covering approximately 10%. Cohort placement rested on clinical history that participants reported themselves. Cohort 3 donors were reported recovered after two negative PCRs, clearance, or symptom resolution.

Input material: PBMCs or T cells enriched from blood (not recorded which). The receptor was isolated from a man aged 50 to 59 who had recovered from COVID-19. V gene TRBV2 combines with J gene TRBJ1-1; 7 bases align to TRBD1. The CDR3 spells CASSVRGRSNTEAFF. CDR3 DNA sequence: TGTGCCAGCAGTGTAAGGGGGCGATCGAACACTGAAGCTTTCTTT.